The rows below give T cell receptor beta chains drawn from one sample of a study of vaccination and CD4 T cells after COVID-19. TCRdb called the PCR reads again in MiXCR, with one record for every CDR3 protein. The table lists some 15,000 distinct CDR3 sequences, approximately 60% of them singletons, with about 12% in the top ten. Which antigens these TCRs recognize remains unknown. The sequencing input was CD4+ T cells from blood, cultured in vitro. Every receptor here comes from a human donor who had recovered from COVID-19. The CDR3 runs from the conserved cysteine through the conserved F or W. The order of the fields is J gene, V gene, clone size, D gene, CDR3 DNA, CDR3 protein. The D gene is left open where the match is weak. Clone size, where shown, is once, few, many, or a class for clones that have expanded.

j_gene: TRBJ1-2
v_gene: TRBV30
abundance: .
d_gene: .
CDR3nt: TGTGCCTGGTCAGGGTCGGCGGGCTATGGCTACACCTTC
CDR3aa: CAWSGSAGYGYTF

j_gene: TRBJ2-2
v_gene: TRBV18
abundance: .
d_gene: .
CDR3nt: TGTGCCAGCTCACCCAGGGGGGGGATCAGAGGGGAGCTGTTTTTT
CDR3aa: CASSPRGGIRGELFF

j_gene: TRBJ2-4
v_gene: TRBV19
abundance: .
d_gene: TRBD1
CDR3nt: TGTGCCAGTAGTACCGGACAGGGAAACATTCAGTACTTC
CDR3aa: CASSTGQGNIQYF

j_gene: TRBJ2-7
v_gene: TRBV2
abundance: .
d_gene: .
CDR3nt: TGTGCCAGCAGGTGGGCTAATAAGGACTACGAGCAGTACTTC
CDR3aa: CASRWANKDYEQYF

j_gene: TRBJ2-1
v_gene: TRBV5-1
abundance: .
d_gene: TRBD1
CDR3nt: TGCGCCAGCAGCCGACAGGGGACGGCCAGCTCCTACAATGAGCAGTTCTTC
CDR3aa: CASSRQGTASSYNEQFF

j_gene: TRBJ2-5
v_gene: TRBV7-9
abundance: .
d_gene: .
CDR3nt: TGTGCCAGCAGGACGACGGGGGAAGAGACCCAGTACTTC
CDR3aa: CASRTTGEETQYF

j_gene: TRBJ2-7
v_gene: TRBV12-3/TRBV12-4
abundance: .
d_gene: .
CDR3nt: TGTGCCAGCAGTTCTTATCAGCCGGGTAGCTCCTACGAGCAGTACTTC
CDR3aa: CASSSYQPGSSYEQYF

j_gene: TRBJ1-2
v_gene: TRBV6-1
abundance: few
d_gene: TRBD1
CDR3nt: TGTGCCAGCAGTGTAAATAGGGGCAGGGGGCTAGGTGGCTACACCTTC
CDR3aa: CASSVNRGRGLGGYTF

j_gene: TRBJ1-1
v_gene: TRBV2
abundance: .
d_gene: .
CDR3nt: TGTGCCAGCAGTGTTTTAAACACCGAAGCTTTCTTT
CDR3aa: CASSVLNTEAFF

j_gene: TRBJ1-3
v_gene: TRBV7-6
abundance: .
d_gene: .
CDR3nt: TGTGCCAGCAGCTCCCGGACAGCAGGAAACACCATATATTTT
CDR3aa: CASSSRTAGNTIYF

j_gene: TRBJ2-3
v_gene: TRBV9
abundance: .
d_gene: .
CDR3nt: TGTGCCAGCAGCGAATCTACGCCAGATACGCAGTATTTT
CDR3aa: CASSESTPDTQYF

j_gene: TRBJ1-5
v_gene: TRBV18
abundance: .
d_gene: .
CDR3nt: TGTGCCAGCTCACCGGAGCCCACACATTATAGCAATCAGCCCCAGCATTTT
CDR3aa: CASSPEPTHYSNQPQHF

j_gene: TRBJ2-1
v_gene: TRBV6-2/TRBV6-3
abundance: .
d_gene: TRBD1
CDR3nt: TGTGCCAGCAGTTACGGCGGACAGGGTCGTGGCAATGAGCAGTTCTTC
CDR3aa: CASSYGGQGRGNEQFF

j_gene: TRBJ2-2
v_gene: TRBV20-1
abundance: .
d_gene: TRBD2
CDR3nt: TGCAGTGCTAGAGGGGGTGGACTAGCGTTGACCGGGGAGCTGTTTTTT
CDR3aa: CSARGGGLALTGELFF

j_gene: TRBJ1-4
v_gene: TRBV20-1
abundance: .
d_gene: .
CDR3nt: TGCAGTGCTAGGAAAGGGGACGGTAACGAAAAACTGTTTTTT
CDR3aa: CSARKGDGNEKLFF

j_gene: TRBJ2-2
v_gene: TRBV18
abundance: .
d_gene: .
CDR3nt: TGTGCCAGCTCACCAACAGTGAACACCGGGGAGCTGTTTTTT
CDR3aa: CASSPTVNTGELFF

j_gene: TRBJ2-3
v_gene: TRBV20-1
abundance: .
d_gene: TRBD2
CDR3nt: TGCAGTGCTAGCCCCATAACTAGCGGGAGTAGGGATACGCAGTATTTT
CDR3aa: CSASPITSGSRDTQYF

j_gene: TRBJ1-6
v_gene: TRBV11-2
abundance: .
d_gene: .
CDR3nt: TGTGCCAGCAGCTTAGGGGATTCACCCCTCCACTTT
CDR3aa: CASSLGDSPLHF

j_gene: TRBJ2-3
v_gene: TRBV20-1
abundance: few
d_gene: TRBD1
CDR3nt: TGCAGTGCTCACCGGGACAGCCCAGATACGCAGTATTTT
CDR3aa: CSAHRDSPDTQYF

j_gene: TRBJ2-5
v_gene: TRBV7-9
abundance: .
d_gene: .
CDR3nt: TGTGCCAGCAGCTTCGGACTAATTCAAGAGACCCAGTACTTC
CDR3aa: CASSFGLIQETQYF

j_gene: TRBJ1-1
v_gene: TRBV7-9
abundance: few
d_gene: .
CDR3nt: TGTGCCAGCAGCTTAGGCCGGGGGTTGCAACACACTGAAGCTTTCTTT
CDR3aa: CASSLGRGLQHTEAFF

j_gene: TRBJ2-5
v_gene: TRBV28
abundance: .
d_gene: .
CDR3nt: TGTGCCAGCAGCGAACAACCAATTAGGGAGACCCAGTACTTC
CDR3aa: CASSEQPIRETQYF

j_gene: TRBJ2-7
v_gene: TRBV18
abundance: once
d_gene: TRBD1
CDR3nt: TGTGCCAGCTCACCCCGACCAGGGGGCTCCTACGAGCAGTACTTC
CDR3aa: CASSPRPGGSYEQYF

j_gene: TRBJ2-5
v_gene: TRBV20-1
abundance: few
d_gene: .
CDR3nt: TGCAGTGCTAGTATGGGGGAGACCCAGTACTTC
CDR3aa: CSASMGETQYF

j_gene: TRBJ1-3
v_gene: TRBV28
abundance: .
d_gene: .
CDR3nt: TGTGCCAGCATCACTAGCCGGGACCCCGGCTCTGGAAACACCATATATTTT
CDR3aa: CASITSRDPGSGNTIYF

j_gene: TRBJ2-7
v_gene: TRBV6-1
abundance: .
d_gene: .
CDR3nt: TGCGCCAGCAGCAGGGGCTCCCACGAGCAGTACTTC
CDR3aa: CASSRGSHEQYF

j_gene: TRBJ2-5
v_gene: TRBV6-1
abundance: .
d_gene: TRBD2
CDR3nt: TGTGCCAGCAGTGATTTAGCGGGAGGACAAGAGACCCTGTACTTC
CDR3aa: CASSDLAGGQETLYF

j_gene: TRBJ1-5
v_gene: TRBV20-1
abundance: .
d_gene: .
CDR3nt: TGCAGTGCGGGGACCGGGCATCCAAATTCTCACCGGCATTTT
CDR3aa: CSAGTGHPNSHRHF

j_gene: TRBJ2-5
v_gene: TRBV20-1
abundance: .
d_gene: TRBD2
CDR3nt: TGCAGTGCTAGAGCTAGCGGGCCCCAAGAGACCCAGTACTTC
CDR3aa: CSARASGPQETQYF

j_gene: TRBJ2-2
v_gene: TRBV30
abundance: .
d_gene: TRBD1
CDR3nt: TGTGCCTGGCAAGGGGGCCACACCGGGGAGCTGTTTTTT
CDR3aa: CAWQGGHTGELFF

j_gene: TRBJ2-2
v_gene: TRBV28
abundance: .
d_gene: .
CDR3nt: TGTGCCAGCAGAAAAGAGTCTCCGCGGACCGGGGAGCTGTTTTTT
CDR3aa: CASRKESPRTGELFF

j_gene: TRBJ1-5
v_gene: TRBV28
abundance: .
d_gene: .
CDR3nt: TGTGCCAGCAGTTCCCCGCCAAATCAGCCCCAGCATTTT
CDR3aa: CASSSPPNQPQHF

j_gene: TRBJ2-5
v_gene: TRBV28
abundance: .
d_gene: TRBD1
CDR3nt: TGTGCCAGCAGTCCGACAGGGCTCGAGACCCAGTACTTC
CDR3aa: CASSPTGLETQYF

j_gene: TRBJ2-2
v_gene: TRBV24-1
abundance: .
d_gene: .
CDR3nt: TGTGCCACCAGTGGGGAAGGGACCGGGGAGCTGTTTTTT
CDR3aa: CATSGEGTGELFF

j_gene: TRBJ2-7
v_gene: TRBV20-1
abundance: .
d_gene: TRBD2
CDR3nt: TGCAGTGCTCCATCCGGGACTAGCGGGAGAGGGTTCTCCTACGAGCAGTACTTC
CDR3aa: CSAPSGTSGRGFSYEQYF

j_gene: TRBJ1-5
v_gene: TRBV6-1
abundance: few
d_gene: TRBD1
CDR3nt: TGTGCCAGCAGGACGAGACAGGGGGTAAGCAATCAGCCCCAGCATTTT
CDR3aa: CASRTRQGVSNQPQHF

j_gene: TRBJ2-7
v_gene: TRBV6-1
abundance: .
d_gene: TRBD1
CDR3nt: TGTGCCAGCAGGCTGAACCGGGACAGGGGCTACGAGCAGTACTTC
CDR3aa: CASRLNRDRGYEQYF

j_gene: TRBJ2-5
v_gene: TRBV7-9
abundance: few
d_gene: TRBD2
CDR3nt: TGTGCCAGCAGCCCTTTAGCGGGATGGTCAGAGACCCAGTACTTC
CDR3aa: CASSPLAGWSETQYF

j_gene: TRBJ2-3
v_gene: TRBV6-2/TRBV6-3
abundance: once
d_gene: TRBD1
CDR3nt: TGTGCCAGCAGGGGGACAGGGATAGGAGATACGCAGTATTTT
CDR3aa: CASRGTGIGDTQYF

j_gene: TRBJ2-5
v_gene: TRBV6-1
abundance: .
d_gene: TRBD2
CDR3nt: TGTGCCAGCAGGGAAACTAGCGGACCTCCGACCCAGTACTTC
CDR3aa: CASRETSGPPTQYF

j_gene: TRBJ1-1
v_gene: TRBV7-9
abundance: once
d_gene: .
CDR3nt: TGTGCCAGCAGCCAAGGGTCTATGCCGGGGGTCACTGAAGCTTTCTTT
CDR3aa: CASSQGSMPGVTEAFF

j_gene: TRBJ2-2
v_gene: TRBV20-1
abundance: few
d_gene: .
CDR3nt: TGCAGTGCTCCCAAACCAGGACAGAGGAACACCGGGGAGCTGTTTTTT
CDR3aa: CSAPKPGQRNTGELFF

j_gene: TRBJ1-4
v_gene: TRBV28
abundance: .
d_gene: .
CDR3nt: TGTGCCAGCGACAGCCCGGCGAATGAAAAACTGTTTTTT
CDR3aa: CASDSPANEKLFF

j_gene: TRBJ2-5
v_gene: TRBV20-1
abundance: .
d_gene: .
CDR3nt: TGCAGTGCTAGATGGGCAGGGGTTCTTCAAGAGACCCAGTACTTC
CDR3aa: CSARWAGVLQETQYF

j_gene: TRBJ2-7
v_gene: TRBV20-1
abundance: .
d_gene: TRBD2
CDR3nt: TGCAGTGCTCACCATACGGGAGGCTACGAGCAGTACTTC
CDR3aa: CSAHHTGGYEQYF

j_gene: TRBJ1-6
v_gene: TRBV6-1
abundance: few
d_gene: .
CDR3nt: TGTGCCAGCAGTGTGACAGTCCTTGGTTCACCCCTCCACTTT
CDR3aa: CASSVTVLGSPLHF

j_gene: TRBJ2-3
v_gene: TRBV7-8
abundance: .
d_gene: TRBD2
CDR3nt: TGTGCCAGCAGCTTACTTGGCGGGAGCAGCGCAGATACGCAGTATTTT
CDR3aa: CASSLLGGSSADTQYF

j_gene: TRBJ1-5
v_gene: TRBV6-1
abundance: .
d_gene: .
CDR3nt: TGTGCCAGCGGCCCAGGAACCCCGAGGAAGCCCCAGCATTTT
CDR3aa: CASGPGTPRKPQHF

j_gene: TRBJ2-5
v_gene: TRBV7-3
abundance: .
d_gene: .
CDR3nt: TGTGCCAGCAGCTTATCGGCAGCCCAAGAGACCCAGTACTTC
CDR3aa: CASSLSAAQETQYF